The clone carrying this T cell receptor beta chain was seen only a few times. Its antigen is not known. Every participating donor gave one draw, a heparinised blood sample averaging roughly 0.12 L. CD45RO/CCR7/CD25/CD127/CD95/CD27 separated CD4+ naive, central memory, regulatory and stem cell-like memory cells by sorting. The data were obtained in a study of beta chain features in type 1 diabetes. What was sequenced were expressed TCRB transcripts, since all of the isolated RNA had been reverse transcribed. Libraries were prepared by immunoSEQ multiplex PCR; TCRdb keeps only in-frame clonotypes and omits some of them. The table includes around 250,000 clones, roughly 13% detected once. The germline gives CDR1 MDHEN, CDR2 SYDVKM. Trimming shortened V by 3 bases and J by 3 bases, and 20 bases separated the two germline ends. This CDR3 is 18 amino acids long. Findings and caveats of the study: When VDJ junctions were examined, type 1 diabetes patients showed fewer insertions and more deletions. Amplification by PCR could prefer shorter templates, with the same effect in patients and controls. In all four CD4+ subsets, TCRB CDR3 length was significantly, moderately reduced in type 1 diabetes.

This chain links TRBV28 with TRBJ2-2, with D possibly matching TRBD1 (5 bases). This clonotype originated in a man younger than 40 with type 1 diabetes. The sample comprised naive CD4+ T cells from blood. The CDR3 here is CASSFSGAQGSHTGELFF. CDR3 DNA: TGTGCCAGCAGTTTTAGTGGGGCTCAGGGATCCCACACCGGGGAGCTGTTTTTT. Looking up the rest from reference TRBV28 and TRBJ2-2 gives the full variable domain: DVKVTQSSRYLVKRTGEKVFLECVQDMDHENMFWYRQDPGLGLRLIYFSYDVKMKEKGDIPEGYSVSREKKERFSLILESASTNQTSMYLCASSFSGAQGSHTGELFFGEGSRLTVL.